This T cell receptor beta chain was found in a study of early T cells in non-severe SARS-CoV-2 infection. As for the study in general: Chains from this unsorted whole-blood bulk RNA could not be paired. Regarding the study as a whole: Matching results from VDJdb favored anti-spike CD8 responses, leaving private and CD4 specificities undetected.

The TCR library protocol attached unique molecular identifiers to the individual cDNA molecules. TCRdb passed the 5' RACE reads through MiXCR, listing each CDR3 protein once. Among some 70,000 distinct CDR3 sequences, roughly 9% were seen once, and the ten largest hold 3% to 3.5%. Notes on this clonotype: What it binds is unknown. A junction boundary mismatches the germline segment, possibly from a read error.

From germline, CDR1 is LGHDT and CDR2 YNNKEL (reference sequence). The CDR3 spans 13 residues. The sequence came from an adult who was a healthcare worker with PCR-confirmed SARS-CoV-2 infection or an uninfected control (not recorded which). The sequenced sample consisted of whole blood. V usage is TRBV3-1 and J usage is TRBJ2-5; the D gene is possibly TRBD1 (5 bases). CDR3 amino acids: CASSQGLTETRYF. The CDR3 DNA follows: TGTGCCAGCAGCCAGGGGTTGACAGAGACCCGGTACTTC.